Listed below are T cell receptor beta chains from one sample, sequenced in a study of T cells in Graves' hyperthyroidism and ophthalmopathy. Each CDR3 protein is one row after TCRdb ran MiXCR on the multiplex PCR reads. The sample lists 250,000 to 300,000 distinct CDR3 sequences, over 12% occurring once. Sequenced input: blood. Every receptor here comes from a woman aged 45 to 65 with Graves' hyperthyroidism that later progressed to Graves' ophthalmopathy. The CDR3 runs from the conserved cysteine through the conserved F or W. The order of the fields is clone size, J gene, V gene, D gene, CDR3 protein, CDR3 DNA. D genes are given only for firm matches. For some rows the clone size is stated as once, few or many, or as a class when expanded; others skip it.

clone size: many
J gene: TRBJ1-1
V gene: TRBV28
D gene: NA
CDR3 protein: CASSFPESEAFF
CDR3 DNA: TGTGCCAGCAGTTTCCCGGAATCTGAAGCTTTCTTT

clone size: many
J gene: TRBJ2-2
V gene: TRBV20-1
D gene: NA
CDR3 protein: CSARAGAYGEPFF
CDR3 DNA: TGCAGTGCTAGAGCAGGGGCATACGGGGAGCCGTTTTTT

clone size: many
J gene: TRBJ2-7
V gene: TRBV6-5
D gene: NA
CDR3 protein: CASSYGSLRWQYF
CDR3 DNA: TGTGCCAGCAGTTACGGTAGCTTGCGTTGGCAGTACTTC

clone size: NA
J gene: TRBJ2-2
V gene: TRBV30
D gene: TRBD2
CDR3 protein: CAWNRGGGRNTGELFF
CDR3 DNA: TGTGCCTGGAACCGCGGGGGGGGGAGGAACACCGGGGAGCTGTTTTTT

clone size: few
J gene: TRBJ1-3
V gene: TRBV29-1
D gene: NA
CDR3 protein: CSVRGGPDSGNTIYF
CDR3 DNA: TGCAGCGTTAGGGGGGGACCTGACTCTGGAAACACCATATATTTT

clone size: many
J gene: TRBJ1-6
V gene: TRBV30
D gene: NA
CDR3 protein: CAWSVQATAGSPLHF
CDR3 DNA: TGTGCCTGGAGTGTACAAGCGACCGCCGGTTCACCCCTCCACTTT

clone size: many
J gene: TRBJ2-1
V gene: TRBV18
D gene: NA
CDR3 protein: CASSSGTYNEQFF
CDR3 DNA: TGTGCCAGCTCATCAGGGACTTACAATGAGCAGTTCTTC

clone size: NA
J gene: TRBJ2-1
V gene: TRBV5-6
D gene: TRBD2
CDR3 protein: CASSSQLAGNEQFF
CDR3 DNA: TGTGCCAGCAGCTCTCAACTAGCGGGAAATGAGCAGTTCTTC

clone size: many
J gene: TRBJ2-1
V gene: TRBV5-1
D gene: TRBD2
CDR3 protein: CASTGLAGGGEQFF
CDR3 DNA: TGCGCCAGTACCGGACTAGCGGGAGGGGGCGAGCAGTTCTTC

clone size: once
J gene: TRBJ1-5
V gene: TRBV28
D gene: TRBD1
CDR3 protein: CASGTGPFQPQHF
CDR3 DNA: TGTGCCAGCGGGACAGGGCCGTTTCAGCCCCAGCATTTT

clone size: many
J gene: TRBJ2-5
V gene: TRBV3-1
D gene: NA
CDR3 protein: CASSQEVETQYF
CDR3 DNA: TGTGCCAGCAGCCAAGAAGTCGAGACCCAGTACTTC

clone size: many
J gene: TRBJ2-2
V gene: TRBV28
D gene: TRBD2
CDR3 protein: CASSPLAGRAPGELFF
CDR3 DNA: TGTGCCAGCAGTCCACTAGCGGGAAGGGCTCCCGGGGAGCTGTTTTTT

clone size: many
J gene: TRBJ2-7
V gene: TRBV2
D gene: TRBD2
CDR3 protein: CASSDGLANPYEQYF
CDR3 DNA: TGTGCCAGCAGCGATGGACTAGCGAACCCCTACGAGCAGTACTTC

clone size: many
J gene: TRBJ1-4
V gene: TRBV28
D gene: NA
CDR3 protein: CASSSRGLATNEKLFF
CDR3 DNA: TGTGCCAGCAGTTCTAGGGGACTCGCAACTAATGAAAAACTGTTTTTT

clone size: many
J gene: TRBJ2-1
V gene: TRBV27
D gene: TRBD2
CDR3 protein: CASSLTPGTSGEGQFF
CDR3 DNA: TGTGCCAGCAGTTTAACCCCCGGGACTAGTGGGGAGGGACAGTTCTTC

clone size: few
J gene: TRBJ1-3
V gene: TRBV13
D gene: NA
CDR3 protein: CASSLRLSGNTIYF
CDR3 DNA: TGTGCCAGCAGCTTACGGCTCTCTGGAAACACCATATATTTT

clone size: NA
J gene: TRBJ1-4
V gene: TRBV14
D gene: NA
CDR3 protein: CASSRPGTRNEKLFF
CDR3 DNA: TGTGCCAGCAGCCGACCCGGGACAAGGAATGAAAAACTGTTTTTT

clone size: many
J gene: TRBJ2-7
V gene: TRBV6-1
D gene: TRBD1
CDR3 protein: CASSEVGTGFYEQYF
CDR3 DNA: TGTGCCAGCAGTGAAGTGGGGACAGGGTTTTACGAGCAGTACTTC

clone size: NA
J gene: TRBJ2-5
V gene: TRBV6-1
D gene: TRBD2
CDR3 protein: CASSQGLAGYETQYF
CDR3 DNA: TGTGCCAGCAGTCAAGGACTAGCGGGTTACGAGACCCAGTACTTC

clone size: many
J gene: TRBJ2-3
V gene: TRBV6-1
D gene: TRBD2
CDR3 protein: CASSRLAGGQDTQYF
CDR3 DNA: TGTGCCAGCAGTCGCCTAGCGGGAGGGCAAGATACGCAGTATTTT

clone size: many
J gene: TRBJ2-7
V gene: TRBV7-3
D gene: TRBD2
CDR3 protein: CASSAQAGGFYEQYF
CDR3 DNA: TGTGCCAGCAGCGCACAGGCGGGAGGGTTCTACGAGCAGTACTTC

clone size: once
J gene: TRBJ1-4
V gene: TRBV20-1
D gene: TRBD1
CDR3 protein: CSARAYMTGVSTNEKLFF
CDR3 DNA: TGCAGTGCTAGAGCCTATATGACAGGGGTTTCAACTAATGAAAAACTGTTTTTT

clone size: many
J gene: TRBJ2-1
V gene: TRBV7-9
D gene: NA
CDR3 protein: CASSSRTESSYNEQFF
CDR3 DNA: TGTGCCAGCAGCTCCCGGACTGAAAGCTCCTACAATGAGCAGTTCTTC

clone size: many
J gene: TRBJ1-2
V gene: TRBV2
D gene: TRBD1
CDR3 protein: CASRLGTGGIFNYGYTF
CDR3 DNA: TGTGCCAGCAGACTCGGGACAGGGGGCATCTTTAACTATGGCTACACCTTC

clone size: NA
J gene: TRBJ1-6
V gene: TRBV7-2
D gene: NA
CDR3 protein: CASSYRGRGNSPLHF
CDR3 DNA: TGTGCCAGCAGCTACCGGGGGCGCGGTAATTCACCCCTCCACTTT

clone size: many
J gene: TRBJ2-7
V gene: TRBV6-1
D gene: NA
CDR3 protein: CASSVEGMDEQYF
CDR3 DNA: TGTGCCAGCAGTGTGGAGGGCATGGACGAGCAGTACTTC

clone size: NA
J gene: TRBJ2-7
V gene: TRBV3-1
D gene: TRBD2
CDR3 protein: CASSQKGLAGSYEQYF
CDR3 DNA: TGTGCCAGCAGCCAAAAGGGACTAGCGGGATCCTACGAGCAGTACTTC